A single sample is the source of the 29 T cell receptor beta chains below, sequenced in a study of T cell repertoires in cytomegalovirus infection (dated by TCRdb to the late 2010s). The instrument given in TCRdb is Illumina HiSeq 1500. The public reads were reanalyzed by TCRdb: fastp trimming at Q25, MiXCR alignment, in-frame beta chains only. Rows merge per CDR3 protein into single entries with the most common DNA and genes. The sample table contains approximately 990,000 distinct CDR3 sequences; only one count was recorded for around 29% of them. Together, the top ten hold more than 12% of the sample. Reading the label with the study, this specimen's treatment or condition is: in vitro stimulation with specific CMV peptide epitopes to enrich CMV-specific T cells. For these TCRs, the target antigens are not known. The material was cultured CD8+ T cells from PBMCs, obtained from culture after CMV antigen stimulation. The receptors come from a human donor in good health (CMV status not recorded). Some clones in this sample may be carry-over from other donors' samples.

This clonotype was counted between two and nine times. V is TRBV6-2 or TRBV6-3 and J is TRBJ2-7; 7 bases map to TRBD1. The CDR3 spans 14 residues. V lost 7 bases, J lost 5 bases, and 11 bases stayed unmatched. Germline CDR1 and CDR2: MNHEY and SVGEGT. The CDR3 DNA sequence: TGTGCCAGCACCACACAGGGGCCGTTAAACGAGCAGTACTTC. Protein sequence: CASTTQGPLNEQYF.

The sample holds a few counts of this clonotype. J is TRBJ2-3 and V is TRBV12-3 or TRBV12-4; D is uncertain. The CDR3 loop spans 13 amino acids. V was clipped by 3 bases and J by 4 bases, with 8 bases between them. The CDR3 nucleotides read TGTGCCAGCAGTTTTGCGGTGGCAGATACGCAGTATTTT. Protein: CASSFAVADTQYF.

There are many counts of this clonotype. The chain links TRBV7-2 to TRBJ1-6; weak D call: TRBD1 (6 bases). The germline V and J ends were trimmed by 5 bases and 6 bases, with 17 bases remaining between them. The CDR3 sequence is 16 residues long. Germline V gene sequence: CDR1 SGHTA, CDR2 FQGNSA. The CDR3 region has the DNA TGTGCCAGCAGCGCCCGGGACACCTTCTTTAATTCACCCCTCCACTTT. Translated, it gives CASSARDTFFNSPLHF.

CDR3 residues: CASSYRDRGEEAGNTIYF. The DNA of the CDR3 is TGTGCCAGCAGTTACCGGGACAGGGGTGAAGAAGCTGGAAACACCATATATTTT. The chain uses TRBV2 and TRBJ1-3, with 10 nucleotides matching TRBD1. The V gene end was trimmed by 5 bases and the J gene end by 2 bases; junction bases not matched to a gene: 12. This CDR3 is built from 18 residues. Germline V lookup: CDR1 SNHLY, CDR2 FYNNEI.

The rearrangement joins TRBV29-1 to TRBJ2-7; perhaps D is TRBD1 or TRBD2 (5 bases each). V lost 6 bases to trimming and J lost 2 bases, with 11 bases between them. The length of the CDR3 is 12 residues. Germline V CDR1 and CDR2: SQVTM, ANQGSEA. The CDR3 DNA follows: TGCAGCGTCCGGGACGGAACCTACGAGCAGTACGTC. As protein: CSVRDGTYEQYV.

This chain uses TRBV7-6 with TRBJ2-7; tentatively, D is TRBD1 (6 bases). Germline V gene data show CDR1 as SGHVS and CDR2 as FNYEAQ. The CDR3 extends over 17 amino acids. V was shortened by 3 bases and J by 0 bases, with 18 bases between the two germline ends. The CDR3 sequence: CASSLGTRTESSYEQYF. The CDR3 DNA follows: TGTGCCAGCAGCTTGGGGACCAGGACAGAAAGCTCCTACGAGCAGTACTTC.

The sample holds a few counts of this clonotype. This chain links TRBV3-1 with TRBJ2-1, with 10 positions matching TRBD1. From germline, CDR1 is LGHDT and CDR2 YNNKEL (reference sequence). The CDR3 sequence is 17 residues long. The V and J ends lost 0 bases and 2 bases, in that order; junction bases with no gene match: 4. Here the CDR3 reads CASSQERDRGPYNEQFF. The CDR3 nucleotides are TGTGCCAGCAGCCAAGAAAGGGACAGGGGTCCCTACAATGAGCAGTTCTTC.

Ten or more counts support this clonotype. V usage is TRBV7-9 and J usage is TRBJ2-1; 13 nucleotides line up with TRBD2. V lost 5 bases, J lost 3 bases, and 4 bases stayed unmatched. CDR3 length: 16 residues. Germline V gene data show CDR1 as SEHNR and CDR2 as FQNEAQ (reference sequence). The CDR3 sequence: CASSPGTSGVYNEQFF. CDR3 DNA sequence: TGTGCCAGCAGCCCCGGGACTAGCGGGGTCTACAATGAGCAGTTCTTC.

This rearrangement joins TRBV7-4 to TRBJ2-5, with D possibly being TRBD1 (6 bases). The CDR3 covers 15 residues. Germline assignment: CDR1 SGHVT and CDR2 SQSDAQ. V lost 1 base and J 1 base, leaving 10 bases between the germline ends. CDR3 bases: TGTGCCAGCAGCTTAGTTAGGACAGTCCAAGAGACCCAGTACTTC. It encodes CASSLVRTVQETQYF.

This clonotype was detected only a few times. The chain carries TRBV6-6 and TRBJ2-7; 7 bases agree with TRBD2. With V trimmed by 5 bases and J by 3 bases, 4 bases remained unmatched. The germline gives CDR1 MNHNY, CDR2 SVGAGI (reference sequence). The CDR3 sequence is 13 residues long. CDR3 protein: CASSHPGGYEQYF. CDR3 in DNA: TGTGCCAGCAGTCACCCGGGGGGCTACGAGCAGTACTTC.

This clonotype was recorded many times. This CDR3 is CASSLVQGRGDEQFF. The CDR3, as DNA: TGTGCCAGCAGCTTAGTACAGGGAAGAGGGGATGAGCAGTTCTTC. The genes are TRBV7-9 and TRBJ2-1; the D gene is possibly TRBD1 (6 bases). Germline V CDR1 and CDR2: SEHNR, FQNEAQ (reference sequence). CDR3 size: 15 residues. V lost 1 base and J lost 8, with 15 bases in between.

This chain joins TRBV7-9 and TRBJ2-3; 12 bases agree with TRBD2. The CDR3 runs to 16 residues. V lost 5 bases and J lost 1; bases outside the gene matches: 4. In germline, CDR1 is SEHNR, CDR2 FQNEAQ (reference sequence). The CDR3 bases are TGTGCCAGCAGCAGGCGACTAGCGGGGGGCACAGATACGCAGTATTTT. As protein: CASSRRLAGGTDTQYF.

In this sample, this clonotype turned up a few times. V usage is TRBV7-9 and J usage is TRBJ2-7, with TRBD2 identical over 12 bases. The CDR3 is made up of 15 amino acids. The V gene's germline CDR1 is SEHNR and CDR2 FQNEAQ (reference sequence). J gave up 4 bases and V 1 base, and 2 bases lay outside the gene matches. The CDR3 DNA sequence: TGTGCCAGCAGCTTAGGAGGACTAGCGGGGTACGAGCAGTACGTC. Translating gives CASSLGGLAGYEQYV.

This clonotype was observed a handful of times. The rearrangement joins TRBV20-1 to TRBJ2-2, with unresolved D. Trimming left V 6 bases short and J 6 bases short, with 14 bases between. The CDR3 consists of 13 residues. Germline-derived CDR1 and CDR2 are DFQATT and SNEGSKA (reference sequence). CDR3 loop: CSARTQGAGELFF. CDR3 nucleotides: TGCAGTGCCCGGACGCAAGGTGCCGGGGAGCTGTTTTTT.

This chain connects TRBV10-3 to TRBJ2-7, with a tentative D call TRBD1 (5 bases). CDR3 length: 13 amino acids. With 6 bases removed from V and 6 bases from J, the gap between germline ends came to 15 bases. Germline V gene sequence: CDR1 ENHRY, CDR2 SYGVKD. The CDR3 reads CAISQGYGSEQYV. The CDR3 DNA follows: TGTGCCATCAGCCAGGGTTATGGCTCCGAGCAGTACGTC.

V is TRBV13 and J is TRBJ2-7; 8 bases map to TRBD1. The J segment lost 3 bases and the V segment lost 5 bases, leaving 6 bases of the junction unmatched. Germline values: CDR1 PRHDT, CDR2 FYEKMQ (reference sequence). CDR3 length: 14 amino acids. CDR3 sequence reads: CASSARTGHYEQYF. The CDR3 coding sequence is TGTGCCAGCAGCGCCCGGACAGGGCACTACGAGCAGTACTTC.

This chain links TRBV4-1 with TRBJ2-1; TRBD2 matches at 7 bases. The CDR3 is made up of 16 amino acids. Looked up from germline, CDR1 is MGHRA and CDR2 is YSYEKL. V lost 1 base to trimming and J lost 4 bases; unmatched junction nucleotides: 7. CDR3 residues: CASSQGYRGVYNEQFF. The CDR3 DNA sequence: TGCGCCAGCAGCCAAGGATACCGGGGGGTATACAATGAGCAGTTCTTC.

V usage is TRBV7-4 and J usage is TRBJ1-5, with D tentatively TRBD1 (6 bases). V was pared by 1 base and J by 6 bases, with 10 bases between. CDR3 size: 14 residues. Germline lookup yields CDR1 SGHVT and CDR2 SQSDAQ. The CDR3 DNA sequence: TGTGCCAGCAGCTTAGGGTCAGGGGCTCAGCCCCAGCATTTT. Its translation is CASSLGSGAQPQHF.

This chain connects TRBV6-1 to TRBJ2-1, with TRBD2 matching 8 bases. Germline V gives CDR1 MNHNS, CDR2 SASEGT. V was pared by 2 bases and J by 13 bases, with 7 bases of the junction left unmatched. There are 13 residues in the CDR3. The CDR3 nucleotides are TGTGCCAGCAGTGAACCCTTCGGGGGGGATCAGTTCTTC. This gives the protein CASSEPFGGDQFF.

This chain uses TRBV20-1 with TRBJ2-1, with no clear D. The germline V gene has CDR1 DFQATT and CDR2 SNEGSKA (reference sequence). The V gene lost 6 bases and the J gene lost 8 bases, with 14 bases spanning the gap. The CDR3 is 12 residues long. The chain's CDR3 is CSAPQDGDEQFF. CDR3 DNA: TGCAGTGCCCCTCAGGACGGCGATGAGCAGTTCTTC.

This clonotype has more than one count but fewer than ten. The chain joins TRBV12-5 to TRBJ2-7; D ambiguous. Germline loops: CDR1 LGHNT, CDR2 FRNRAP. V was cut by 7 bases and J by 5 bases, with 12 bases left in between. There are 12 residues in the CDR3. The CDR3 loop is CASALTRDEQYF. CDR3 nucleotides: TGTGCTAGTGCTCTCACCCGGGACGAGCAGTACTTC. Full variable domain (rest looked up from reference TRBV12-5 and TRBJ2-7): DARVTQTPRHKVTEMGQEVTMRCQPILGHNTVFWYRQTMMQGLELLAYFRNRAPLDDSGMPKDRFSAEMPDATLATLKIQPSEPRDSAVYFCASALTRDEQYFGPGTRLTVT.

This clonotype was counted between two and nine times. CDR3: CASSSGTFYNEQFF. CDR3 in DNA: TGTGCCAGCAGTTCCGGGACGTTCTACAATGAGCAGTTCTTC. The chain couples TRBV6-2 or TRBV6-3 to TRBJ2-1; either TRBD1 or TRBD2 may supply D (5 bases each). CDR3 size: 14 residues. The V gene's germline CDR1 is MNHEY and CDR2 SVGEGT. V shed 4 bases and J shed 3 bases, with 10 bases lying between them.

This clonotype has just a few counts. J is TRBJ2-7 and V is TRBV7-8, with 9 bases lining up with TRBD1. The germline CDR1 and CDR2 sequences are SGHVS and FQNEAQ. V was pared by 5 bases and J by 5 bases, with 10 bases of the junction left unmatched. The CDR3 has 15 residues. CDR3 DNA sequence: TGTGCCAGCAGCACTTCCGGGACAGGGCTCCACGAGCAGTACGTC. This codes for CASSTSGTGLHEQYV.

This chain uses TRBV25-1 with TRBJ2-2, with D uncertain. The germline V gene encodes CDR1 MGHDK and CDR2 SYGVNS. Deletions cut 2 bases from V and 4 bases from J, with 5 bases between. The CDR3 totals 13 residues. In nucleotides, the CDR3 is TGTGCCAGCAGTGAAAAACTCACCGGGGAGCTGTTTTTT. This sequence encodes CASSEKLTGELFF.

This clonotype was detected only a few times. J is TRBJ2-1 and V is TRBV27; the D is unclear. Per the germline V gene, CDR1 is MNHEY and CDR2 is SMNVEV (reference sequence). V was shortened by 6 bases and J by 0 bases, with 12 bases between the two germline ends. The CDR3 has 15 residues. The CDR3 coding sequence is TGTGCCAGCAGCGTTACAGCGAGCTCCTACAATGAGCAGTTCTTC. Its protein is CASSVTASSYNEQFF.

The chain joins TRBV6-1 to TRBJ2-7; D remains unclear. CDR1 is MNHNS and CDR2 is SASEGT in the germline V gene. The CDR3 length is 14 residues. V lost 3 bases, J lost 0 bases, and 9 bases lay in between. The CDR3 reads CASSDWGPSYEQYF. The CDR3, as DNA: TGTGCCAGCAGTGATTGGGGTCCCTCCTACGAGCAGTACTTC.

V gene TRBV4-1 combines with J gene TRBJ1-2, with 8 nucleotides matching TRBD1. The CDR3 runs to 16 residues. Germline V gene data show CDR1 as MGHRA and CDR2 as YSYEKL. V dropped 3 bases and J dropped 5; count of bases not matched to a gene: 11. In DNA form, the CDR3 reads TGCGCCAGCAGCCAGATCCTGGACAGGGTACCGTATGGCTACACCTTC. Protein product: CASSQILDRVPYGYTF.

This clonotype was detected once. Here the CDR3 DNA reads TGTGCCAGCAGTTTAGATTCCTTCTATAATTCACCCCTCCACTTT. Its protein product is CASSLDSFYNSPLHF. The V gene is TRBV27, the J gene TRBJ1-6; D is unresolved. The ends were cut back, 2 bases at V and 3 bases at J, with 8 bases in the middle. The germline gives CDR1 MNHEY, CDR2 SMNVEV (reference sequence). CDR3 length: 15 residues.

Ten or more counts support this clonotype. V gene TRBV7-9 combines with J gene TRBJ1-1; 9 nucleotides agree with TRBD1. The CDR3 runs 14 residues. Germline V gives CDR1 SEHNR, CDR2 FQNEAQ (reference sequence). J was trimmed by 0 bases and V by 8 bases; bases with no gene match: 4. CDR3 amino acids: CASGGQGMNTEAFF. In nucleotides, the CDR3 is TGTGCCAGCGGGGGACAGGGAATGAACACTGAAGCTTTCTTT.